This TCR beta chain was found in a study of breast tumors, draining lymph nodes, adjacent tissues. Broader study findings: The lymph node origin of tumor T cells was framed as consistent with a hypothesis, not demonstrated. Most tumor T cells seemingly derive from lymph node, then expand in tumor. Tumors had less TCR diversity than lymph nodes, more than nontumor tissue. Compared with basal-like, luminal-like tumors shared significantly more repertoire with nontumor tissue.

The CDR3 is 12 amino acids. The germline V gene has CDR1 SGHTA and CDR2 FQGNSA. J gave up 9 bases and V 6 bases, and 4 bases lay outside the gene matches. Samples came from axillary lymph nodes draining the breast cancer. A single record per CDR3 protein comes from TCRdb applying MiXCR to the multiplex PCR reads. The table records 120,000 or so distinct CDR3 sequences, about 20% of them present only once. Ten or more counts support this clonotype. Antigen unknown. The sequence was collected from a female donor with breast cancer. Some clones in this sample may be carry-over from other donors' samples. The V gene is TRBV7-2, the J gene TRBJ2-1; 8 bases match TRBD2. Sequenced sample: axillary lymph node tissue. The CDR3 here is CASRSLAGEQFF. CDR3 sequence (DNA): TGTGCCAGCAGATCTCTAGCGGGTGAGCAGTTCTTC. The entire variable domain, with the rest obtained from reference TRBV7-2 and TRBJ2-1, is as follows: GAGVSQSPSNKVTEKGKDVELRCDPISGHTALYWYRQSLGQGLEFLIYFQGNSAPDKSGLPSDRFSAERTGGSVSTLTIQRTQQEDSAVYLCASRSLAGEQFFGPGTRLTVL.